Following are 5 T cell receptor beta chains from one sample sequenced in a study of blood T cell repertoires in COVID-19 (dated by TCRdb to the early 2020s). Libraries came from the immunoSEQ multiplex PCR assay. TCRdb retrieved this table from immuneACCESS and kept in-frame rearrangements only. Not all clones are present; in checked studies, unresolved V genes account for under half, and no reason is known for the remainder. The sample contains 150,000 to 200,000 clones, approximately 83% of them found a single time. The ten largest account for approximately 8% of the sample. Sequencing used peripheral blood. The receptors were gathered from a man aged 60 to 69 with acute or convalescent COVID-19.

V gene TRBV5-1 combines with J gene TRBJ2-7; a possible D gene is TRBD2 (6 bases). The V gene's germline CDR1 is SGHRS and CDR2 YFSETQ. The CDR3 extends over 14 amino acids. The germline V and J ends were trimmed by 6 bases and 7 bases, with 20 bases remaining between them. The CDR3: CASTEGEALGEQYF. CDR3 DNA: TGCGCCAGCACCGAAGGGGAGGCTCTTGGAGAGCAGTACTTC.

In DNA form, the CDR3 reads TGTGCCAGCAGAACGGGACAGGGAGGCGGCTACACCTTC. This codes for CASRTGQGGGYTF. The chain has TRBV28 and TRBJ1-2; 9 positions agree with TRBD1. The germline gives CDR1 MDHEN, CDR2 SYDVKM. The CDR3 sequence is 13 residues long. V lost 6 bases and J lost 8; bases outside the gene matches: 7.

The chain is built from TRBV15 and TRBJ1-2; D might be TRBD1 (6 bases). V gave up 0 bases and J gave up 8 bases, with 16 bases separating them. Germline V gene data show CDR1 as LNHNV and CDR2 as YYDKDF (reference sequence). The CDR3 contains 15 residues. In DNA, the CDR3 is TGTGCCACCAGCAGAGAGGAGGCAGGGGAGAGGGGCTACACCTTC. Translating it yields CATSREEAGERGYTF. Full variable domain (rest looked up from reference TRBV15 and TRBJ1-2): DAMVIQNPRYQVTQFGKPVTLSCSQTLNHNVMYWYQQKSSQAPKLLFHYYDKDFNNEADTPDNFQSRRPNTSFCFLDIRSPGLGDTAMYLCATSREEAGERGYTFGSGTRLTVV.

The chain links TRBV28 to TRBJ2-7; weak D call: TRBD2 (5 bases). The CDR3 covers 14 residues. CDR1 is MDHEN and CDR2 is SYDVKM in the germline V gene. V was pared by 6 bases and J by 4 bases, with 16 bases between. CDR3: CASRPGSLRYEQYF. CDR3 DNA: TGTGCCAGCAGGCCGGGATCCCTGAGATACGAGCAGTACTTC. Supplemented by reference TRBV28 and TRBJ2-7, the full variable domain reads DVKVTQSSRYLVKRTGEKVFLECVQDMDHENMFWYRQDPGLGLRLIYFSYDVKMKEKGDIPEGYSVSREKKERFSLILESASTNQTSMYLCASRPGSLRYEQYFGPGTRLTVT.

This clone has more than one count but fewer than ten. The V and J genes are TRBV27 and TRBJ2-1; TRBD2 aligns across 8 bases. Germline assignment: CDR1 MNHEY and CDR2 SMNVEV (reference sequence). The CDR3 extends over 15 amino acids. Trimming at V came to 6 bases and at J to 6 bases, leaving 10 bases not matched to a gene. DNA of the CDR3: TGTGCCAGCAGACGCGAGCGGGGGAGACCCAATGAGCAGTTCTTC. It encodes CASRRERGRPNEQFF.